These 23 T cell receptor beta chains were all obtained from the same sample, sequenced in a study of blood T cell repertoires in COVID-19. TCRdb's copy holds only in-frame clones and misses some; the assay was immunoSEQ multiplex PCR. The table shows 150,000 or so clones, with 75% to 90% occurring only once. Specimen: PBMCs or T cells enriched from blood (not recorded which). The origin of the receptors is a woman aged 40 to 55 who had been exposed to COVID-19.

The chain combines TRBV4-3 with TRBJ2-1; 14 bases line up with TRBD2. Losses at the gene ends were 6 bases for V and 6 bases for J; bases not matched to a gene: 4. Germline loops: CDR1 LGHNA, CDR2 YSLEER. The CDR3 is 15 residues long. The CDR3 region is CASSPGLAGGNEQFF. CDR3 nucleotide sequence: TGCGCCAGCAGTCCTGGACTAGCGGGAGGCAATGAGCAGTTCTTC.

The chain carries TRBV11-2 and TRBJ2-6; D gene ambiguous. The germline CDR1 and CDR2 sequences are SGHAT and FQNNGV. CDR3 length equals 16 residues. Trimming stripped 1 base from V and 1 base from J, with 8 bases between. The CDR3 protein is CASSLALGSGANVLTF. For the CDR3, the DNA is TGTGCCAGCAGCTTAGCCCTCGGTTCTGGGGCCAACGTCCTGACTTTC.

J is TRBJ1-1 and V is TRBV6-5; 9 bases match TRBD1. Unmatched junction bases numbered 5, after V lost 7 bases and J lost 5 bases. This CDR3 comprises 13 residues. Germline loops: CDR1 MNHEY, CDR2 SVGAGI. The CDR3: CASNRQGGTEAFF. The CDR3 bases are TGTGCCAGCAATCGACAGGGGGGGACTGAAGCTTTCTTT.

The rearrangement links TRBV9 to TRBJ2-3, with 13 bases lining up with TRBD2. Germline trimming cut 4 bases from V and 4 bases from J; bases unmatched to any gene: 6. The CDR3 spans 16 residues. Germline V gene sequence: CDR1 SGDLS, CDR2 YYNGEE. This CDR3 reads CASSLGLAGASDTQYF. The CDR3 DNA follows: TGTGCCAGCAGCTTAGGACTAGCGGGGGCATCAGATACGCAGTATTTT.

This rearrangement joins TRBV5-4 to TRBJ2-3; D ambiguous. The germline V gene encodes CDR1 SGHNT and CDR2 YYREEE (reference sequence). CDR3 size: 15 residues. The germline V and J ends were trimmed by 0 bases and 2 bases, with 10 bases remaining between them. DNA for the CDR3: TGTGCCAGCAGCTTGGAATCGGGTCCCACAGATACGCAGTATTTT. Translation gives CASSLESGPTDTQYF.

V gene TRBV11-3 combines with J gene TRBJ2-7, with 7 bases aligning to TRBD1. J lost 3 bases, V lost 5 bases, and 10 bases had no gene match. Per the germline V gene, CDR1 is SGHNT and CDR2 is YENEEA. CDR3 length equals 15 residues. CDR3 nucleotide sequence: TGTGCCAGCAGCCCACGGACAGGCGCCCACTACGAGCAGTACTTC. Encoded protein: CASSPRTGAHYEQYF. Based on the CDR3 plus reference TRBV11-3 and TRBJ2-7, the full variable domain is EAGVVQSPRYKIIEKKQPVAFWCNPISGHNTLYWYLQNLGQGPELLIRYENEEAVDDSQLPKDRFSAERLKGVDSTLKIQPAELGDSAVYLCASSPRTGAHYEQYFGPGTRLTVT.

The V call is TRBV18, the J call TRBJ2-2, with a tentative D call TRBD1 (5 bases). V dropped 0 bases and J dropped 5 bases, with 13 bases sitting between them. Germline assignment: CDR1 KGHSH and CDR2 LQKENI. The length of the CDR3 is 16 residues. In DNA form, the CDR3 reads TGTGCCAGCTCACCACCTGTCAGGGCAACAACCGGGGAGCTGTTTTTT. Its protein is CASSPPVRATTGELFF.

The chain has TRBV29-1 and TRBJ1-1; D gene unclear. In germline, CDR1 is SQVTM, CDR2 ANQGSEA. The CDR3 runs to 13 residues. Deletions cut 2 bases from V and 1 base from J, with 8 bases between. The chain's CDR3 is CSVERGGNTEAFF. The CDR3 nucleotides read TGCAGCGTTGAACGGGGAGGGAACACTGAAGCTTTCTTT.

V is TRBV5-1 and J is TRBJ2-6; 9 nucleotides line up with TRBD1. Germline V CDR1 and CDR2: SGHRS, YFSETQ. V lost 4 bases to trimming and J lost 0 bases; unmatched junction nucleotides: 5. The CDR3 consists of 17 residues. CDR3 nucleotide sequence: TGCGCCAGCAGCAAGGGACAGGGACTCTCTGGGGCCAACGTCCTGACTTTC. Translated, it gives CASSKGQGLSGANVLTF.

The rearrangement links TRBV5-1 to TRBJ1-2; D is perhaps TRBD1 (6 bases). CDR1 and CDR2 (germline): SGHRS, YFSETQ. Trimming cost V 2 bases and J 6 bases, with 14 bases left between them. The CDR3 totals 14 residues. DNA of the CDR3: TGCGCCAGCAGCTTTAGTACGAGGACAGATGGCTACACCTTC. Translation: CASSFSTRTDGYTF.

The chain carries TRBV6-5 and TRBJ1-2; D possibly corresponds to TRBD1 (6 bases). Germline V CDR1 and CDR2: MNHEY, SVGAGI. CDR3 length: 12 amino acids. V was trimmed by 7 bases and J by 7 bases, leaving 13 bases between them. CDR3 sequence reads: CASKNGGGGYTF. Written as DNA, the CDR3 is TGTGCCAGCAAGAATGGGGGCGGTGGCTACACCTTC.

The V gene is TRBV4-1, the J gene TRBJ2-1; 9 bases match TRBD2. Trimming cost V 2 bases and J 2 bases; bases outside gene matches: 7. Germline V gives CDR1 MGHRA, CDR2 YSYEKL. This CDR3 contains 17 residues. CDR3 region: CASSQLFLAGAYNEQFF. Written as DNA, the CDR3 is TGCGCCAGCAGCCAACTTTTTTTAGCGGGGGCCTACAATGAGCAGTTCTTC.

This clone occurred once. The chain links TRBV5-1 to TRBJ2-2; a possible D gene is TRBD1 (6 bases). The germline V gene encodes CDR1 SGHRS and CDR2 YFSETQ. Trimming left V 4 bases short and J 4 bases short, with 14 bases between. This CDR3 is 15 amino acids long. The CDR3 reads CASSPVSGATGELFF. The CDR3, as DNA: TGCGCCAGCAGCCCCGTGTCAGGGGCCACCGGGGAGCTGTTTTTT.

The V and J genes are TRBV4-1 and TRBJ1-1; a weak D match, TRBD1 (6 bases). Germline values: CDR1 MGHRA, CDR2 YSYEKL. This CDR3 region has 18 residues. V dropped 1 base and J dropped 5 bases, with 23 bases sitting between them. DNA of the CDR3: TGCGCCAGCAGCCAAGGGTCGGGGGGCTCGGGGCCATTTACTGAAGCTTTCTTT. The encoded protein is CASSQGSGGSGPFTEAFF.

This chain links TRBV11-2 with TRBJ1-1; D is possibly TRBD1 (5 bases). This CDR3 spans 15 amino acids. Trimming removed 3 bases from V and 0 bases from J, with 11 bases in between. CDR1 SGHAT and CDR2 FQNNGV come from the germline V gene. Here the CDR3 reads CASSFGRVVNTEAFF. CDR3 DNA sequence: TGTGCCAGCAGCTTCGGCAGGGTTGTGAACACTGAAGCTTTCTTT.

J is TRBJ1-1 and V is TRBV18; possible D gene TRBD1, 5 bases. The V gene lost 5 bases and the J gene lost 0 bases, with 16 bases spanning the gap. Germline CDR1 and CDR2: KGHSH and LQKENI. The CDR3 sequence is 16 residues long. CDR3: CASSSTWGEVNTEAFF. CDR3 bases: TGTGCCAGCTCATCGACCTGGGGCGAGGTGAACACTGAAGCTTTCTTT.

This CDR3 reads CASSPDRRQETQYF. The CDR3 DNA sequence: TGTGCCAGCAGCCCGGACAGACGACAAGAGACCCAGTACTTC. This chain links TRBV3-1 (or the pseudogene TRBV3-2) with TRBJ2-5, with D perhaps matching TRBD1 (6 bases). The germline V gene encodes CDR1 LGHDT and CDR2 YNNKEL (reference sequence). Deletions cut 4 bases from V and 2 bases from J, with 11 bases between. CDR3 length equals 14 residues.

A single count supports this clone. This rearrangement joins TRBV7-6 to TRBJ2-7; D may be TRBD2 (5 bases). V lost 8 bases, J lost 0 bases, and 8 bases lay in between. Germline V CDR1 and CDR2: SGHVS, FNYEAQ. The CDR3 sequence is 12 residues long. The CDR3 DNA reads as TGTGCCAGCGTTAGCGACTCCTACGAGCAGTACTTC. This gives the protein CASVSDSYEQYF.

CDR3 nucleotide sequence: TGCGCCAGCAGTCTATTACAGGCGACACCCATGATAGCTTTCTTT. This translates into CASSLLQATPMIAFF. J is TRBJ1-1 and V is TRBV4-1; D is perhaps TRBD1 (5 bases). Germline CDR1 reads MGHRA; CDR2 reads YSYEKL. Between the trimmed V and J ends, which lost 6 bases and 10 bases, there was a span of 24 bases. CDR3 size: 15 residues.

A few counts support this clone. The chain couples TRBV28 to TRBJ2-7; 7 bases map to TRBD1. CDR3 size: 13 residues. In germline, CDR1 is MDHEN, CDR2 SYDVKM. V lost 4 bases, J lost 3 bases, and 3 bases stayed unmatched. The CDR3: CASSSTGFYEQYF. The CDR3 DNA is TGTGCCAGCAGTTCGACAGGGTTCTACGAGCAGTACTTC.

The chain carries TRBV12-5 and TRBJ1-1; tentative D call: TRBD1 (6 bases). The CDR3 runs to 15 residues. The germline CDR1 and CDR2 sequences are LGHNT and FRNRAP. V was cut by 5 bases and J by 4 bases, with 17 bases left in between. The CDR3 nucleotides read TGTGCTAGTGGTCACAGGGTTAAGACGAGCACTGAAGCTTTCTTT. Translation gives CASGHRVKTSTEAFF. Supplemented by reference TRBV12-5 and TRBJ1-1, the full variable domain reads DARVTQTPRHKVTEMGQEVTMRCQPILGHNTVFWYRQTMMQGLELLAYFRNRAPLDDSGMPKDRFSAEMPDATLATLKIQPSEPRDSAVYFCASGHRVKTSTEAFFGQGTRLTVV.

This chain connects TRBV19 to TRBJ1-4; a weak D match, TRBD1 (6 bases). The CDR3 has 16 amino acids. CDR1 and CDR2 from the germline V gene are LNHDA and SQIVND (reference sequence). The V end lost 4 bases, the J end lost 7 bases, and 19 bases lay between the germline ends. The CDR3: CASSTRPYRVGEKLFF. The DNA for the CDR3 is TGTGCCAGTAGTACCCGCCCGTACAGGGTGGGTGAAAAACTGTTTTTT. Combining the CDR3 with reference TRBV19 and TRBJ1-4 gives the whole variable domain DGGITQSPKYLFRKEGQNVTLSCEQNLNHDAMYWYRQDPGQGLRLIYYSQIVNDFQKGDIAEGYSVSREKKESFPLTVTSAQKNPTAFYLCASSTRPYRVGEKLFFGSGTQLSVL.

The chain joins TRBV19 to TRBJ2-2; 8 bases line up with TRBD2. The CDR3 is 15 amino acids. Germline values: CDR1 LNHDA, CDR2 SQIVND (reference sequence). V gave up 4 bases and J gave up 7 bases; unmatched junction bases: 8. This CDR3 reads CASSRAGTRGGELFF. CDR3 nucleotides: TGTGCCAGTAGTAGAGCCGGGACTAGGGGCGGGGAGCTGTTTTTT.